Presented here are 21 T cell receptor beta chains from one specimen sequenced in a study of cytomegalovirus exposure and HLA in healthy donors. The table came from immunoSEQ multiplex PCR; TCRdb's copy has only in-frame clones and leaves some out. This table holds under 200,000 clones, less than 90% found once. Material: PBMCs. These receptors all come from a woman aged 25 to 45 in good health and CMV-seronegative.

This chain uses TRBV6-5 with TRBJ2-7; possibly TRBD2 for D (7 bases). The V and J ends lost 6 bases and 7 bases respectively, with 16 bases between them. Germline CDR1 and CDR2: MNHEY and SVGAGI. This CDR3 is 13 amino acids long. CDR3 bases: TGTGCCAGCAGCTTGGGGGGGGCACGGGAGCAGTACTTC. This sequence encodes CASSLGGAREQYF.

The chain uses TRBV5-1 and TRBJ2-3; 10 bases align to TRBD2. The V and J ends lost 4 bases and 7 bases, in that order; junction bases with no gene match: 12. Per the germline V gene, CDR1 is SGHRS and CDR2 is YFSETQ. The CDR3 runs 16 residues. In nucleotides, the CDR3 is TGCGCCAGCAGCCCCCAGGGTAGCGGGGGGCGGTATACGCAGTATTTT. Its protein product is CASSPQGSGGRYTQYF.

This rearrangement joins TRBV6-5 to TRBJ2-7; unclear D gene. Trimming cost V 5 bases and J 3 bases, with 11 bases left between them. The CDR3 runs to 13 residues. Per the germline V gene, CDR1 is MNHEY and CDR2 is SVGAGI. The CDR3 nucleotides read TGTGCCAGCAGTCGGAAATTCAGCTACGAGCAGTACTTC. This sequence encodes CASSRKFSYEQYF.

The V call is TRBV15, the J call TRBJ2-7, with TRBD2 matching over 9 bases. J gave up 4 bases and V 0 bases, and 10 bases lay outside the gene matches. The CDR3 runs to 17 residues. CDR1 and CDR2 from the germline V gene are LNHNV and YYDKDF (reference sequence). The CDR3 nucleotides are TGTGCCACCAGCAGAGATCGTAGTAGCGGGAGTATGTACGAGCAGTACTTC. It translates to CATSRDRSSGSMYEQYF.

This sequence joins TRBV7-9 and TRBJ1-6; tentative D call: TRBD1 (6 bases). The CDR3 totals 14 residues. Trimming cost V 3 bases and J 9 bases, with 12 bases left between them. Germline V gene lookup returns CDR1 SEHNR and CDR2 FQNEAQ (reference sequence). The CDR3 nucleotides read TGTGCCAGCAGCTTGGGGGGGCAAGGTTCACCCCTCCACTTT. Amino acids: CASSLGGQGSPLHF.

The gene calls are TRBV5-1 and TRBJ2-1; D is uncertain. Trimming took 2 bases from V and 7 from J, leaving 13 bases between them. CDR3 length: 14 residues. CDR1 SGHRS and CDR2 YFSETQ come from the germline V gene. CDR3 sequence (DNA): TGCGCCAGCAGCTTCAAAGGATGGATGAATGAGCAGTTCTTC. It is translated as CASSFKGWMNEQFF.

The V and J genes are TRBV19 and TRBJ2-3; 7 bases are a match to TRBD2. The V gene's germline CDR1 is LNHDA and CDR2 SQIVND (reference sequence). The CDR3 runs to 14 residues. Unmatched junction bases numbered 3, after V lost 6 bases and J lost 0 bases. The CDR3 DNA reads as TGTGCCAGTAGATGGGGGGGGAGCACAGATACGCAGTATTTT. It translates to CASRWGGSTDTQYF.

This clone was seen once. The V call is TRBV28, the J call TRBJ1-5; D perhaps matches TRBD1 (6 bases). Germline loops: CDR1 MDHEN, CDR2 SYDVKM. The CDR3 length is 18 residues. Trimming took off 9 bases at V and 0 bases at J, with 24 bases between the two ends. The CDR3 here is CARSLTGRGEYSNQPQHF. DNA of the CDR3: TGTGCCAGGAGCTTAACAGGGAGAGGGGAATATAGCAATCAGCCCCAGCATTTT.

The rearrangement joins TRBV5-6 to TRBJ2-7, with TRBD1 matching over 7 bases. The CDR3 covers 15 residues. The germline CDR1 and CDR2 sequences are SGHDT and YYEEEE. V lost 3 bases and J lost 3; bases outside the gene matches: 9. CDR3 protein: CASSSGQAPDYEQYF. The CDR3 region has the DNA TGTGCCAGCAGCTCAGGACAGGCCCCTGACTACGAGCAGTACTTC.

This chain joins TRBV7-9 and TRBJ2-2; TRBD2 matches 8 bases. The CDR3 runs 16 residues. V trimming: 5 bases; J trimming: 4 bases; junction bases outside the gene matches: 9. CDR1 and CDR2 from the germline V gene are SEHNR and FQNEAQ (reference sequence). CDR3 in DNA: TGTGCCAGCAGCCAGCGGGATAGCGGGGTCACCGGGGAGCTGTTTTTT. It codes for CASSQRDSGVTGELFF.

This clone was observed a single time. The CDR3 here is CASSPGQFSTDTQYF. CDR3 nucleotides: TGTGCCAGCTCACCCGGACAGTTTAGCACAGATACGCAGTATTTT. The rearrangement uses TRBV18 and TRBJ2-3; tentatively, D is TRBD1 (6 bases). The V gene lost 3 bases and the J gene lost 0 bases, with 10 bases spanning the gap. Germline V gives CDR1 KGHSH, CDR2 LQKENI. The CDR3 consists of 15 residues.

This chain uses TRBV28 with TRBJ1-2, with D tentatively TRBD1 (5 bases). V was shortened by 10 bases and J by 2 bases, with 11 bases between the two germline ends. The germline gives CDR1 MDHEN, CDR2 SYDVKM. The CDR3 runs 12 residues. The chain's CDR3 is CAIQDFNYGYTF. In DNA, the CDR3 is TGTGCCATACAGGACTTCAACTATGGCTACACCTTC.

The CDR3 coding sequence is TGTGCCAGCAGGCCTGACAGGGGGAGCTCCTACGAGCAGTACTTC. It is translated as CASRPDRGSSYEQYF. The chain has TRBV6-5 and TRBJ2-7, with TRBD1 identical over 9 bases. The CDR3 totals 15 residues. The junction had 6 bases not matched to a gene; V was cut back by 6 bases and J by 0 bases. The germline CDR1 and CDR2 sequences are MNHEY and SVGAGI.

The CDR3 is CASSLGTGPGNTIYF. The CDR3 bases are TGTGCCAGCAGCTTAGGGACAGGCCCTGGAAACACCATATATTTT. The rearrangement joins TRBV28 to TRBJ1-3; 8 bases align to TRBD1. CDR1 and CDR2 from the germline V gene are MDHEN and SYDVKM. The CDR3 is made up of 15 amino acids. Germline trimming cut 6 bases from V and 2 bases from J; bases unmatched to any gene: 6.

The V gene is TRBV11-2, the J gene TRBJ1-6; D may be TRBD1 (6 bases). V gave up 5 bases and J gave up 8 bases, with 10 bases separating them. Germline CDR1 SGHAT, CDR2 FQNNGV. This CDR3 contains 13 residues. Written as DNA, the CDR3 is TGTGCCAGCAGCCAGGGGCCCGATTCACCCCTCCACTTT. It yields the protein CASSQGPDSPLHF.

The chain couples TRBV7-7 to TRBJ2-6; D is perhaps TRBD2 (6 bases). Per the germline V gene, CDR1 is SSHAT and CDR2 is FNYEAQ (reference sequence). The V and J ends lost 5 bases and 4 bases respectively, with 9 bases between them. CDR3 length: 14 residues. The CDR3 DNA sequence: TGTGCCAGCAGCGACGGAGGGGGGGCCAACGTCCTGACTTTC. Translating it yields CASSDGGGANVLTF.

CDR3 coding DNA: TGCAGCGGAGGGACAGGGGTGGGCCGCGAGCAGTACTTC. Amino acid sequence: CSGGTGVGREQYF. The genes are TRBV29-1 and TRBJ2-7; 10 bases are shared with TRBD1. CDR1 and CDR2 (germline): SQVTM, ANQGSEA. V was clipped by 7 bases and J by 6 bases; unmatched bases: 9. CDR3 size: 13 residues.

For the CDR3, the DNA is TGTGCCAGCAGCTTAGGTAGAGCGGGCCAAAATGAGCAGTTCTTC. Translation: CASSLGRAGQNEQFF. The V and J genes are TRBV11-3 and TRBJ2-1; maybe TRBD2 (6 bases). The CDR3 contains 15 residues. Per the germline V gene, CDR1 is SGHNT and CDR2 is YENEEA. With 1 base removed from V and 7 bases from J, the gap between germline ends came to 14 bases. The whole variable domain, remainder taken from reference TRBV11-3 and TRBJ2-1, is EAGVVQSPRYKIIEKKQPVAFWCNPISGHNTLYWYLQNLGQGPELLIRYENEEAVDDSQLPKDRFSAERLKGVDSTLKIQPAELGDSAVYLCASSLGRAGQNEQFFGPGTRLTVL.

The CDR3 is CAWSVDLAGAEQFF. As DNA, the CDR3 is TGTGCCTGGAGTGTCGATCTAGCGGGAGCTGAGCAGTTCTTC. This chain joins TRBV30 and TRBJ2-1, with TRBD2 matching over 10 bases. V dropped 0 bases and J dropped 9; count of bases not matched to a gene: 5. Germline V gives CDR1 GTSNPN, CDR2 SVGIG (reference sequence). This CDR3 contains 14 residues.

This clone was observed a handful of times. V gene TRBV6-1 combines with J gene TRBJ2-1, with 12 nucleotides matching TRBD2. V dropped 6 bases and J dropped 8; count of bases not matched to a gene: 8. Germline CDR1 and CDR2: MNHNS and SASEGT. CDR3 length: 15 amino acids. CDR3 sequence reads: CASSRTSGGIDEQFF. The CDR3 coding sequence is TGTGCCAGCAGCCGCACTAGCGGGGGGATTGATGAGCAGTTCTTC.

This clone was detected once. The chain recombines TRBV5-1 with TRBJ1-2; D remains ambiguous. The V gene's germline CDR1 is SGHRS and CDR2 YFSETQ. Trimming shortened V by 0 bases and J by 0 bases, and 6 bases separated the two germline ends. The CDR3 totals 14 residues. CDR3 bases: TGCGCCAGCAGCTTGGAGACCGCTAACTATGGCTACACCTTC. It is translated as CASSLETANYGYTF.